A selection of T cell receptor beta chains follows, all from one sample in a study of blood T cells in healthy people across ages. TCRdb called the 5' RACE reads again in MiXCR, with one record for every CDR3 protein. The sample gives fewer than 750,000 distinct CDR3 sequences, 45% to 60% of which show up once; roughly 12% is in the top ten. The sample was blood. These receptors were collected from a woman older than 75 in good health. CDR3s leave out the opening cysteine and the closing phenylalanine or tryptophan. The order of the fields is J gene, V gene, CDR3 protein.

>TRBJ2-7|TRBV5-1
ASSLDQTRYQQY
>TRBJ2-7|TRBV6-6
ASSYALAGGSEQY
>.|TRBV6-6
ASSCPSGTWPYEQY
>TRBJ2-6|TRBV20-1
SALPSGANVLT
>TRBJ2-5|TRBV9
ASSVGQAETQY
>TRBJ1-1|TRBV7-2
ASRIDGAANTEAF
>TRBJ1-2|TRBV2
ASGASYVLNYGYT
>TRBJ2-1|TRBV4-1
ASSHPGGLYNEQF
>TRBJ2-1|TRBV5-4
ASSPFGRRNNEQF
>TRBJ2-7|TRBV7-6
ASSPSPDSYEQY
>.|TRBV6-2/TRBV6-3
ASTREFGETQY
>TRBJ2-2|TRBV5-4
ASSLGTSGGLGRELF
>TRBJ2-6|TRBV10-3
AISETEGSGANVLT
>TRBJ2-5|TRBV29-1
SVVTAARETQY
>.|TRBV5-1
ASSSDSRWDEQY
>TRBJ2-1|TRBV12-3/TRBV12-4
ASSLEPGTGVLNEQF
>TRBJ1-5|TRBV2
ASSAGTGGQPQH
>TRBJ1-1|TRBV7-2
ASRVALNTEAF
>TRBJ2-5|TRBV28
ASTRTGPRETQY
>TRBJ2-7|TRBV2
ASRPDPLGEQY
>TRBJ2-1|TRBV29-1
SARDRRDYNEQF
>TRBJ1-2|TRBV12-3/TRBV12-4
ASSFTDRARGYT
>TRBJ1-1|TRBV28
ASSSIRNTEAF
>TRBJ2-3|TRBV28
ASSFTGATLWTQY
>TRBJ2-1|TRBV6-2/TRBV6-3
ASTLAQVSGNEQF
>TRBJ2-3|TRBV29-1
SVETSGVFTDTQY
>TRBJ2-3|TRBV7-9
ASSGGGQGDTQY
>TRBJ1-5|TRBV29-1
SVGPEFVGQPQH
>TRBJ2-1|TRBV2
ASTLSLRGTEQF
>TRBJ2-7|TRBV5-6
ASSFRTGRFSYEQY
>TRBJ2-1|TRBV12-3/TRBV12-4
ASSLPAAGLARNEQF
>TRBJ2-3|TRBV29-1
SVLGDSSSTDTQY
>TRBJ2-7|TRBV12-3/TRBV12-4
ASTKADGVYEQY
>TRBJ2-1|TRBV14
ASNHLGQGRYNEQF
>TRBJ2-7|TRBV27
ASSSWTSGSLEQY
>TRBJ2-3|TRBV27
ASSYSSVNTQY
>TRBJ2-1|TRBV11-3
ASSSVNNEQF
>.|TRBV24-1
ATSDPSGGTNIQY
>TRBJ2-5|TRBV5-1
ASSAALGGQRTQY
>TRBJ2-3|TRBV3-1
ASSQDEQGQDTDTQY
>TRBJ2-7|TRBV28
ASSLTRDRGTEQY
>TRBJ1-2|TRBV28
ASRTYRDRPYGYT
>TRBJ2-1|TRBV24-1
ATSGPGTEQF
>TRBJ2-2|TRBV2
ASSALGNTGELF
>TRBJ1-2|TRBV7-3
ASSSTGGLGYT
>TRBJ2-1|TRBV24-1
ATSDLHSRSYNEQF
>TRBJ1-2|TRBV12-3/TRBV12-4
ASSLMAPLT
>.|TRBV2
ASMVTVYEQY
>TRBJ2-1|TRBV6-2/TRBV6-3
TSSYSIGGGVYNEQF
>TRBJ2-7|TRBV11-1
ASSLEGSLSYEQY
>TRBJ2-7|TRBV20-1
SARSRDFSYEQY
>TRBJ1-6|TRBV20-1
SATPSYNSPLH
>TRBJ2-7|TRBV27
AGSLGQFYEQY
>TRBJ2-1|TRBV7-9
ASSSPQGYNEQF
>TRBJ1-6|TRBV28
ASRRAELGNSPLH
>TRBJ2-6|TRBV25-1
ASSPTGYGAGANVLT
>TRBJ2-7|TRBV29-1
SVDATGGREQY
>TRBJ2-7|TRBV6-2/TRBV6-3
ASSSSAGSSYEQY
>.|TRBV20-1
SARSIAGATYEQY